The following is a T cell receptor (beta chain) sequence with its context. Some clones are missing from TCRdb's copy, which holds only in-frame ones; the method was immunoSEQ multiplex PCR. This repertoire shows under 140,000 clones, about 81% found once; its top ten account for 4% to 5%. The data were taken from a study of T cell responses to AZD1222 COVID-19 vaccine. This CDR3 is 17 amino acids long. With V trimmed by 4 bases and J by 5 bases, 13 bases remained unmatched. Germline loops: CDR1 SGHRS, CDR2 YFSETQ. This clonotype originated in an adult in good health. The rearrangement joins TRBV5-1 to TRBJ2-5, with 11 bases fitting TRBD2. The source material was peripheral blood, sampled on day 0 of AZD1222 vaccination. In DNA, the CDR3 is TGCGCCAGCAGCGGCGGACTAGCGGGTAGTCTGCGGGAGACCCAGTACTTC. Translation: CASSGGLAGSLRETQYF.